This entry lists 21 T cell receptor beta chains sequenced from one sample in a study of blood T cell repertoires in COVID-19. TCRdb's table, derived via immunoSEQ multiplex PCR, lists solely in-frame clones and lacks some. Here the sample spans 180,000 or so clones, approximately 86% being singletons. Sequencing was carried out using peripheral blood. The receptor set was obtained from a man in his sixties with acute or convalescent COVID-19.

The rearrangement joins TRBV10-3 to TRBJ1-1, with D tentatively TRBD1 (5 bases). This CDR3 contains 15 residues. CDR1 is ENHRY and CDR2 is SYGVKD in the germline V gene. V lost 9 bases, J lost 2 bases, and 19 bases lay in between. CDR3 region: CAINGEGPINTEAFF. Written as DNA, the CDR3 is TGTGCCATTAACGGGGAGGGGCCCATAAACACTGAAGCTTTCTTT.

V and J are TRBV28 and TRBJ2-2; D perhaps matches TRBD2 (7 bases). CDR3 size: 15 residues. The germline V gene has CDR1 MDHEN and CDR2 SYDVKM. V was shortened by 8 bases and J by 4 bases, with 17 bases between the two germline ends. The CDR3: CASFLGGAGTGELFF. The CDR3 DNA reads TGTGCCAGCTTTTTAGGGGGGGCCGGCACCGGGGAGCTGTTTTTT.

The chain uses TRBV18 and TRBJ1-2, with 7 positions matching TRBD1. V trimming: 2 bases; J trimming: 2 bases; junction bases outside the gene matches: 5. Germline CDR1 reads KGHSH; CDR2 reads LQKENI. The CDR3 consists of 15 residues. The CDR3 is CASSPAGTANYGYTF. The CDR3 DNA follows: TGTGCCAGCTCACCAGCGGGGACAGCCAACTATGGCTACACCTTC.

The chain is built from TRBV7-2 and TRBJ2-1, with D tentatively TRBD1 (6 bases). In germline, CDR1 is SGHTA, CDR2 FQGNSA. Trimming took off 5 bases at V and 0 bases at J, with 11 bases between the two ends. The CDR3 is made up of 15 amino acids. The CDR3 DNA is TGTGCCAGCAGCCTCGGACAGCCCTCCTACAATGAGCAGTTCTTC. This sequence encodes CASSLGQPSYNEQFF.

A word on this clone: A read error may account for a junction end that differs from germline. The chain uses TRBV10-2 and TRBJ1-5; perhaps TRBD1 as D (6 bases). The CDR3 covers 15 residues. The germline gives CDR1 WSHSY, CDR2 SAAADI. This chain's CDR3 is CASNRQAGLNQPRHF. CDR3 in DNA: TGCGCCAGCAACAGACAGGCCGGACTCAATCAGCCCCGGCATTTT.

The chain employs TRBV27 and TRBJ2-7; 9 bases match TRBD1. CDR1 is MNHEY and CDR2 is SMNVEV in the germline V gene (reference sequence). Trimming cost V 4 bases and J 3 bases; bases outside gene matches: 7. The CDR3 sequence is 15 residues long. CDR3 sequence reads: CASSSHRGRDYEQYF. For the CDR3, the DNA is TGTGCCAGCAGTTCTCACAGGGGGCGCGACTACGAGCAGTACTTC.

This rearrangement joins TRBV28 to TRBJ2-7, with D perhaps matching TRBD2 (6 bases). The germline V and J ends were trimmed by 5 bases and 0 bases, with 11 bases remaining between them. This CDR3 comprises 14 residues. Germline V gene data show CDR1 as MDHEN and CDR2 as SYDVKM. CDR3 sequence reads: CASSRRGSSYEQYF. The CDR3 DNA follows: TGTGCCAGCAGTCGTCGGGGGAGCTCCTACGAGCAGTACTTC.

The genes are TRBV28 and TRBJ1-1; 11 bases are shared with TRBD1. The J segment lost 5 bases and the V segment lost 4 bases, leaving 6 bases of the junction unmatched. The CDR3 runs 15 residues. The germline V gene encodes CDR1 MDHEN and CDR2 SYDVKM. The CDR3 DNA follows: TGTGCCAGCAGTTCCTGGACAGGGGGCAGGACTGAAGCTTTCTTT. Protein: CASSSWTGGRTEAFF. Drawing the rest from reference TRBV28 and TRBJ1-1, the complete variable domain is DVKVTQSSRYLVKRTGEKVFLECVQDMDHENMFWYRQDPGLGLRLIYFSYDVKMKEKGDIPEGYSVSREKKERFSLILESASTNQTSMYLCASSSWTGGRTEAFFGQGTRLTVV.

CDR3 sequence: CASSQRGQGRQPQHF. Written as DNA, the CDR3 is TGTGCCAGCAGCCAGCGCGGACAGGGTAGGCAGCCCCAGCATTTT. The rearrangement joins TRBV4-2 to TRBJ1-5; 8 positions match TRBD1. CDR3 length equals 15 residues. The V segment lost 3 bases and the J segment 7 bases; nucleotides outside the gene matches: 8. Germline V gene lookup returns CDR1 LGHNA and CDR2 YNFKEQ.

This chain uses TRBV5-8 with TRBJ2-2, with 7 bases that match TRBD1. Germline lookup yields CDR1 SGHTS and CDR2 YDEGEE. The junction had 5 bases not matched to a gene; V was cut back by 3 bases and J by 3 bases. This CDR3 region has 15 residues. The DNA of the CDR3 is TGTGCCAGCAGCTCGGGACAGCTCTACACCGGGGAGCTGTTTTTT. Protein sequence: CASSSGQLYTGELFF.

The chain couples TRBV18 to TRBJ2-1; no firm D call. The CDR3 sequence is 12 residues long. In germline, CDR1 is KGHSH, CDR2 LQKENI. Trimming stripped 1 base from V and 9 bases from J, with 7 bases between. The CDR3 region has the DNA TGTGCCAGCTCACCACAGCGTACTGAGCAGTTCTTC. This translates into CASSPQRTEQFF.

The chain carries TRBV19 and TRBJ1-5; 7 positions agree with TRBD1. Per germline, CDR1 LNHDA and CDR2 SQIVND (reference sequence). The ends lost 5 bases at V and 4 bases at J; junction bases unmatched: 8. The CDR3 extends over 15 amino acids. The CDR3 region has the DNA TGTGCCAGTAGTTCCCCGGACAGGTCTAATCAGCCCCAGCATTTT. Protein product: CASSSPDRSNQPQHF. Looking up the rest from reference TRBV19 and TRBJ1-5 gives the full variable domain: DGGITQSPKYLFRKEGQNVTLSCEQNLNHDAMYWYRQDPGQGLRLIYYSQIVNDFQKGDIAEGYSVSREKKESFPLTVTSAQKNPTAFYLCASSSPDRSNQPQHFGDGTRLSIL.

V gene TRBV11-2 combines with J gene TRBJ2-6; 12 bases are a match to TRBD2. Germline trimming cut 5 bases from V and 3 bases from J; bases unmatched to any gene: 8. The germline V gene encodes CDR1 SGHAT and CDR2 FQNNGV. This CDR3 region has 18 residues. CDR3 loop: CASSALAGGPNGANVLTF. The CDR3 DNA is TGTGCCAGCAGCGCTCTAGCGGGAGGGCCGAATGGGGCCAACGTCCTGACTTTC.

The chain employs TRBV3-1 (or the pseudogene TRBV3-2) and TRBJ2-3, with 15 positions matching TRBD2. Trimming removed 3 bases from V and 4 bases from J; junction bases left unmatched: 5. Germline V CDR1 and CDR2: LGHDT, YNNKEL (reference sequence). The CDR3 contains 17 residues. The CDR3 spells CASSHPGLAGGPDTQYF. CDR3 coding DNA: TGTGCCAGCAGCCATCCCGGACTAGCGGGAGGGCCAGATACGCAGTATTTT.

The chain carries TRBV7-6 and TRBJ2-2, with D perhaps TRBD2 (6 bases). The CDR3 contains 16 residues. Germline lookup yields CDR1 SGHVS and CDR2 FNYEAQ. Trimming removed 2 bases from V and 1 base from J, with 11 bases in between. The CDR3 sequence is CASSLFGRGNTGELFF. Here the CDR3 DNA reads TGTGCCAGCAGCTTATTCGGGCGGGGGAACACCGGGGAGCTGTTTTTT.

J is TRBJ2-1 and V is TRBV5-1; no clear D. Between the trimmed V and J ends, which lost 1 base and 5 bases, there was a span of 13 bases. Germline V gene sequence: CDR1 SGHRS, CDR2 YFSETQ. The CDR3 length is 15 residues. The CDR3 reads CASSLRVGLDNEQFF. DNA of the CDR3: TGCGCCAGCAGCTTGCGCGTCGGTCTGGACAATGAGCAGTTCTTC.

The rearrangement uses TRBV11-3 and TRBJ2-1; the match to TRBD2 covers 7 bases. V trimming: 0 bases; J trimming: 0 bases; junction bases outside the gene matches: 8. Germline assignment: CDR1 SGHNT and CDR2 YENEEA. CDR3 length: 18 residues. The CDR3 DNA follows: TGTGCCAGCAGCTTAGATAGTACCTCTAGCGGCTCCTACAATGAGCAGTTCTTC. Its protein product is CASSLDSTSSGSYNEQFF.

J is TRBJ1-2 and V is TRBV18, with D maybe TRBD1 (5 bases). Germline assignment: CDR1 KGHSH and CDR2 LQKENI. This CDR3 region has 13 residues. Trimming removed 1 base from V and 6 bases from J, with 9 bases in between. This chain's CDR3 is CASSPRDSDGYTF. The CDR3 DNA reads as TGTGCCAGCTCACCACGGGACTCCGATGGCTACACCTTC.

This chain links TRBV2 with TRBJ1-4, with 11 bases aligning to TRBD1. The CDR3 is 15 residues long. Germline CDR1 reads SNHLY; CDR2 reads FYNNEI. V trimming: 6 bases; J trimming: 7 bases; junction bases outside the gene matches: 7. The CDR3 DNA is TGTGCCAGCAGCGGGGACAGGGGGGCCCCTGAAAAACTGTTTTTT. Translating it yields CASSGDRGAPEKLFF. Full variable domain (rest looked up from reference TRBV2 and TRBJ1-4): EPEVTQTPSHQVTQMGQEVILRCVPISNHLYFYWYRQILGQKVEFLVSFYNNEISEKSEIFDDQFSVERPDGSNFTLKIRSTKLEDSAMYFCASSGDRGAPEKLFFGSGTQLSVL.

The chain carries TRBV28 and TRBJ1-3; no reliable D call. Between the trimmed V and J ends, which lost 1 base and 2 bases, there was a span of 6 bases. The CDR3 is 14 amino acids. Germline loops: CDR1 MDHEN, CDR2 SYDVKM. The CDR3 DNA sequence: TGTGCCAGCAGTTTATCCGGGACTGGAAACACCATATATTTT. The encoded protein is CASSLSGTGNTIYF. Drawing the rest from reference TRBV28 and TRBJ1-3, the complete variable domain is DVKVTQSSRYLVKRTGEKVFLECVQDMDHENMFWYRQDPGLGLRLIYFSYDVKMKEKGDIPEGYSVSREKKERFSLILESASTNQTSMYLCASSLSGTGNTIYFGEGSWLTVV.

This chain links TRBV18 with TRBJ2-3; D gene unclear. The germline CDR1 and CDR2 sequences are KGHSH and LQKENI. V dropped 3 bases and J dropped 2 bases, with 15 bases sitting between them. CDR3 length: 16 residues. This CDR3 reads CASSPTPQSPTDTQYF. CDR3 DNA: TGTGCCAGCTCACCCACACCACAGTCGCCCACAGATACGCAGTATTTT.